This TCR beta chain was identified during a study of Ad26.COV2.S vaccination and SARS-CoV-2 variants. Across the study: Once or twice, 56 days apart, Ad26.COV2.S was delivered intramuscularly.

The CDR3 is 15 amino acids. CDR1 SGHVS and CDR2 FQNEAQ come from the germline V gene. V trimming: 2 bases; J trimming: 3 bases; junction bases outside the gene matches: 2. Libraries were prepared by immunoSEQ multiplex PCR; TCRdb keeps only in-frame clonotypes and omits some of them. This table holds about 390,000 clones, 75% to 90% found once. Described treatment: over 15 received Ad26.COV2.S at low or high dose, single or two shots; about 5 received placebo; per-sample allocation not given. The samples date from day 63 after the first vaccine or placebo injection. Cohort 1b enrolled adults aged 18-55 years in Boston.

This rearrangement joins TRBV7-8 to TRBJ1-1, with 11 bases identical to TRBD1. The sequencing used peripheral blood, collected in a trial of Ad26.COV2.S vaccine versus placebo. This sequence was found in a person between 18 and 60 years old who received the Ad26.COV2.S COVID-19 vaccine or a placebo. The CDR3 loop is CASSLTGQGDTEAFF. CDR3 DNA: TGTGCCAGCAGCTTAACGGGACAGGGGGACACTGAAGCTTTCTTT.